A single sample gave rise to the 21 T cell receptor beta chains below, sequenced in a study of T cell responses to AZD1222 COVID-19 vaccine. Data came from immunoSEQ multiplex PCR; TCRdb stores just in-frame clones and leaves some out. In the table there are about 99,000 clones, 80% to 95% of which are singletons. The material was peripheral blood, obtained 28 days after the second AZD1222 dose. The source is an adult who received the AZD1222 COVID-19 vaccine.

The CDR3 loop reads CSVAGTGDGYTF. CDR3 nucleotides: TGCAGCGTTGCGGGGACAGGGGATGGCTACACCTTC. The chain links TRBV29-1 to TRBJ1-2; 10 nucleotides line up with TRBD1. J lost 6 bases, V lost 4 bases, and 2 bases had no gene match. From germline, CDR1 is SQVTM and CDR2 ANQGSEA. This CDR3 region has 12 residues.

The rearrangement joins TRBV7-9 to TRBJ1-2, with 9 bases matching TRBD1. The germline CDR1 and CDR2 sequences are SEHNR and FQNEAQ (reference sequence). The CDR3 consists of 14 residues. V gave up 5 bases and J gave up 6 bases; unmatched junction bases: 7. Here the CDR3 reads CASSTNRGRDGYTF. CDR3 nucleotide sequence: TGTGCCAGCAGCACGAACAGGGGGCGTGATGGCTACACCTTC.

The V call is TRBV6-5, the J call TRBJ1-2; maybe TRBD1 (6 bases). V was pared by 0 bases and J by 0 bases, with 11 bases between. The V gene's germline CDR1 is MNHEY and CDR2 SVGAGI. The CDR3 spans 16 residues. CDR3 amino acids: CASSYSGTQANYGYTF. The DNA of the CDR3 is TGTGCCAGCAGTTACTCCGGGACACAAGCTAACTATGGCTACACCTTC.

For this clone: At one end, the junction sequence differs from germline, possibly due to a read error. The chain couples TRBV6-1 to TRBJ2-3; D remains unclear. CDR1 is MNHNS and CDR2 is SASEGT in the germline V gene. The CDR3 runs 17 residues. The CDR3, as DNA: TGTGCCAGCAGTGCCATCTCTAGATCCTCCCGGGCAGATGCGCAGTATTTT. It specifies CASSAISRSSRADAQYF.

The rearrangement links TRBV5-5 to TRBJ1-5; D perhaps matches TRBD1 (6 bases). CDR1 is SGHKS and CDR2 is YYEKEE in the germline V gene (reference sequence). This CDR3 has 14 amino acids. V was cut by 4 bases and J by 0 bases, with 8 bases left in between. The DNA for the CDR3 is TGTGCCAGCAGCGCCAGGGGTAGCAATCAGCCCCAGCATTTT. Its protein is CASSARGSNQPQHF.

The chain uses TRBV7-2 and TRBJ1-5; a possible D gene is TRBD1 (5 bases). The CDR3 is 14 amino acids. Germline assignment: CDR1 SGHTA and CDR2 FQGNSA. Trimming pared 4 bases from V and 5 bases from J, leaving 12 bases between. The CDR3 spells CASSSQGRDQPQHF. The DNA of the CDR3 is TGTGCCAGCAGCTCCCAGGGACGGGATCAGCCCCAGCATTTT.

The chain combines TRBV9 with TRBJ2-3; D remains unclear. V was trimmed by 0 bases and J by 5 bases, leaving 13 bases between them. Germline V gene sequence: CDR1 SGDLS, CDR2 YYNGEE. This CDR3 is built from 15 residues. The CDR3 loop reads CASSVEYPERDTQYF. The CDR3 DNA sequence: TGTGCCAGCAGCGTAGAGTACCCAGAGAGAGATACGCAGTATTTT.

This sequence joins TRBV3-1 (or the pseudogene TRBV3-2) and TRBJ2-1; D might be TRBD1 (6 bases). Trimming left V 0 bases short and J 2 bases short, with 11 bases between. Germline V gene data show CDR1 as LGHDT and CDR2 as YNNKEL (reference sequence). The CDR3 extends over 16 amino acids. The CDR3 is CASSQENRDPYNEQFF. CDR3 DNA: TGTGCCAGCAGCCAAGAAAACAGGGACCCCTACAATGAGCAGTTCTTC.

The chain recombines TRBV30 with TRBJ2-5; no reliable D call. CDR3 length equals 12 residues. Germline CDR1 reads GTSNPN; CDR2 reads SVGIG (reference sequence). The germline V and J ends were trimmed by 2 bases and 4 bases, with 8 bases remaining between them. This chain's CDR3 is CAWSPLGETQYF. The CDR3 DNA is TGTGCCTGGAGTCCCTTGGGAGAGACCCAGTACTTC.

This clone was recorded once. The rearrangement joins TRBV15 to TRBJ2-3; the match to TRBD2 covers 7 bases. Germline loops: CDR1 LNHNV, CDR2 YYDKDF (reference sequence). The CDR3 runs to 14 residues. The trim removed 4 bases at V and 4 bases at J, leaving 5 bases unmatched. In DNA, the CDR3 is TGTGCCACCAGCATATCAGGGAGGGCAGATACGCAGTATTTT. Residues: CATSISGRADTQYF.

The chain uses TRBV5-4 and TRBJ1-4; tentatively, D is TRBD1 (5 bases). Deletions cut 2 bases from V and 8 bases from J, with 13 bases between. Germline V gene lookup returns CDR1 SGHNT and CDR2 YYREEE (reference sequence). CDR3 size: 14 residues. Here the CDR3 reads CASSLGAGGEKLFF. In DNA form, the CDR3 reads TGTGCCAGCAGCTTAGGGGCTGGGGGGGAAAAACTGTTTTTT.

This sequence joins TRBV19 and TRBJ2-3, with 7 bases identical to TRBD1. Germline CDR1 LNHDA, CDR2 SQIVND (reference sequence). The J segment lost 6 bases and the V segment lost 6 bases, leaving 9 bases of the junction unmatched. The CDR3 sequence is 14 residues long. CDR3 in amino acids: CASRSTGAVDTQYF. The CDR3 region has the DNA TGTGCCAGTAGATCAACAGGGGCAGTGGATACGCAGTATTTT.

The CDR3 reads CASSITGASTDTQYF. CDR3 in DNA: TGTGCCAGTAGTATAACAGGGGCGAGCACAGATACGCAGTATTTT. The chain is built from TRBV19 and TRBJ2-3; TRBD1 agrees at 7 bases. Trimming took 2 bases from V and 0 from J; bases not matched to a gene: 2. The CDR3 is 15 amino acids. The germline CDR1 and CDR2 sequences are LNHDA and SQIVND (reference sequence).

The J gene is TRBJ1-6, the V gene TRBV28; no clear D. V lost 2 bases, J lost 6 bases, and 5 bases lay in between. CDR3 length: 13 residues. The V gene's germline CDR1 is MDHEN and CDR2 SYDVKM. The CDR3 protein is CASSLGINSPLHF. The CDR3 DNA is TGTGCCAGCAGTTTAGGTATTAATTCACCCCTCCACTTT.

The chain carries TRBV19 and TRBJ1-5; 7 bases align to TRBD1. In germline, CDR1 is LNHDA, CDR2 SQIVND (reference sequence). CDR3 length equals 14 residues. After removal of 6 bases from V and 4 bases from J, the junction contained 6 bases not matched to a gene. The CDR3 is CASSAGTVNQPQHF. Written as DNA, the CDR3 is TGTGCCAGTAGCGCCGGGACAGTAAATCAGCCCCAGCATTTT.

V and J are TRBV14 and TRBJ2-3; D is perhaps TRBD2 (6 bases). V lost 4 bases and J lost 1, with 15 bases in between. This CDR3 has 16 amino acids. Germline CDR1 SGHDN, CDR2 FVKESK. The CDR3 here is CASSRGGRGRTDTQYF. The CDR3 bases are TGTGCCAGCAGCCGTGGAGGGCGGGGCCGCACAGATACGCAGTATTTT.

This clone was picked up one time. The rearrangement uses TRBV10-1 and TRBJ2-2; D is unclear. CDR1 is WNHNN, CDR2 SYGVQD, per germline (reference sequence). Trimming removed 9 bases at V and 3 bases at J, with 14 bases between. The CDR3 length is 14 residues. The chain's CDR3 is CASGRSVDTGELFF. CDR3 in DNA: TGCGCCAGTGGGCGGTCGGTCGACACCGGGGAGCTGTTTTTT.

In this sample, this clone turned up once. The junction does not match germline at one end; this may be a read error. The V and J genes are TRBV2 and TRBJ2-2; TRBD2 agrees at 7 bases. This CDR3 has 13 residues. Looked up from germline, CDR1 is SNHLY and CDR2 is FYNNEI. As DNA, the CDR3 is TGTGCCCGCAGCCCTAGGCGGGGGGGGGAGCTGTTTTTT. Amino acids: CARSPRRGGELFF.

CDR3: CASSLVVRANEQFF. The CDR3, as DNA: TGTGCCAGCAGCTTAGTCGTCAGGGCCAATGAGCAGTTCTTC. The rearrangement links TRBV7-2 to TRBJ2-1; D possibly corresponds to TRBD1 (5 bases). This CDR3 comprises 14 residues. Germline values: CDR1 SGHTA, CDR2 FQGNSA. V was shortened by 1 base and J by 6 bases, with 10 bases between the two germline ends. The variable domain in full, completed from reference TRBV7-2 and TRBJ2-1, reads GAGVSQSPSNKVTEKGKDVELRCDPISGHTALYWYRQSLGQGLEFLIYFQGNSAPDKSGLPSDRFSAERTGGSVSTLTIQRTQQEDSAVYLCASSLVVRANEQFFGPGTRLTVL.

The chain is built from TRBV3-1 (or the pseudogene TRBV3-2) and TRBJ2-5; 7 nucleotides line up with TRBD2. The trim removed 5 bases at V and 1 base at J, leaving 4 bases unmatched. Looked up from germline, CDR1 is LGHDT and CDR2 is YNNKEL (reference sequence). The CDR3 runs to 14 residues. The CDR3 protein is CASSGPGGQETQYF. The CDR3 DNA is TGTGCCAGCAGCGGACCGGGGGGCCAAGAGACCCAGTACTTC.

In nucleotides, the CDR3 is TGTGCCAGTATTGAGGGACAGGGGGCCACTGAAGCTTTCTTT. Translation gives CASIEGQGATEAFF. The chain carries TRBV19 and TRBJ1-1, with TRBD1 matching over 12 bases. Germline CDR1 and CDR2: LNHDA and SQIVND (reference sequence). The trim removed 7 bases at V and 4 bases at J, leaving 4 bases unmatched. CDR3 length: 14 residues.